These 22 T cell receptor beta chains share one sample of origin, sequenced in a study of T cells in Graves' hyperthyroidism and ophthalmopathy. Amplified regions were TCR beta CDR3 sequences from RNA transcripts. When the TCR CDR3 underwent first-round RT-PCR, the HTBI primer set was used. TCRdb re-called the multiplex PCR reads through MiXCR, storing one row per CDR3 protein. The sample records about 280,000 distinct CDR3 sequences, about 25% being singletons. Sequencing was carried out using blood. These receptors all stem from a man in his forties with Graves' hyperthyroidism that later progressed to Graves' ophthalmopathy.

This clonotype came up once. The V and J genes are TRBV20-1 and TRBJ2-7; a possible D gene is TRBD2 (6 bases). Trimming removed 2 bases at V and 3 bases at J, with 20 bases between. CDR3 size: 16 residues. The germline CDR1 and CDR2 sequences are DFQATT and SNEGSKA (reference sequence). The CDR3 here is CSARPLDGTLVYEQYF. The CDR3 nucleotides read TGCAGTGCTAGACCCCTGGATGGGACTTTAGTCTACGAGCAGTACTTC.

This clonotype was seen a handful of times. The chain employs TRBV20-1 and TRBJ2-5, with 9 positions matching TRBD2. The germline V gene encodes CDR1 DFQATT and CDR2 SNEGSKA (reference sequence). The junction had 6 bases not matched to a gene; V was cut back by 0 bases and J by 4 bases. This CDR3 contains 15 residues. CDR3 DNA sequence: TGCAGTGCTAGAGATCGCCTAGCGGGACCAGAGACCCAGTACTTC. Protein product: CSARDRLAGPETQYF.

J is TRBJ1-5 and V is TRBV19; no firm D call. Trimming removed 3 bases at V and 0 bases at J, with 15 bases between. Germline V gene sequence: CDR1 LNHDA, CDR2 SQIVND (reference sequence). The CDR3 extends over 17 amino acids. This CDR3 is CASSIFSLDYSNQPQHF. CDR3 DNA sequence: TGTGCCAGTAGTATCTTCAGTCTTGATTATAGCAATCAGCCCCAGCATTTT.

This clonotype was seen repeatedly, ten times or more. The chain employs TRBV3-1 and TRBJ2-7; 9 bases agree with TRBD2. The CDR3 extends over 15 amino acids. Germline V lookup: CDR1 LGHDT, CDR2 YNNKEL (reference sequence). The trim removed 4 bases at V and 3 bases at J, leaving 7 bases unmatched. The CDR3 region is CASSPSGNLYYEQYF. CDR3 DNA: TGTGCCAGCAGCCCTAGCGGGAACTTATACTACGAGCAGTACTTC.

The V gene is TRBV29-1, the J gene TRBJ1-3; D perhaps matches TRBD1 (5 bases). There are 14 residues in the CDR3. V was cut by 7 bases and J by 0 bases, with 13 bases left in between. Germline assignment: CDR1 SQVTM and CDR2 ANQGSEA. The CDR3 sequence: CSGWGGSSGNTIYF. The CDR3, as DNA: TGCAGCGGGTGGGGGGGAAGCTCTGGAAACACCATATATTTT.

This clonotype has a handful of counts. The J gene is TRBJ2-7, the V gene TRBV6-2 or TRBV6-3; D may be TRBD1 (5 bases). Trimming removed 5 bases at V and 3 bases at J, with 11 bases between. The CDR3 length is 13 residues. CDR1 is MNHEY and CDR2 is SVGEGT in the germline V gene. Here the CDR3 DNA reads TGTGCCAGCAGTCCTCTCAGGGACTACGAGCAGTACTTC. Residues: CASSPLRDYEQYF.

This clonotype was counted between two and nine times. The chain employs TRBV5-1 and TRBJ1-1, with 7 positions matching TRBD1. V shed 0 bases, J shed 5 bases, and the junction held 19 bases outside the gene matches. CDR1 and CDR2 from the germline V gene are SGHRS and YFSETQ. The CDR3 totals 19 residues. CDR3 nucleotides: TGCGCCAGCAGCTTGGCCGTCCCGAAGAGCTACAGGGGAGGAACTGAAGCTTTCTTT. As protein: CASSLAVPKSYRGGTEAFF.

The sample holds many counts of this clonotype. The CDR3 protein is CASTSPSGLAGTGELFF. CDR3 nucleotide sequence: TGTGCCAGCACCTCACCATCTGGGCTAGCAGGTACCGGGGAGCTGTTTTTT. V usage is TRBV12-3 or TRBV12-4 and J usage is TRBJ2-2, with TRBD2 as a possible D gene (5 bases). There are 17 residues in the CDR3. The V end was cut by 7 bases, the J end by 5 bases, with 23 bases between.

This clonotype was observed a single time. The junction and the germline gene differ at one end; a read error may be behind it. This chain uses TRBV5-1 with TRBJ1-3, with 9 positions matching TRBD1. Germline assignment: CDR1 SGHRS and CDR2 YFSETQ. The CDR3 consists of 17 residues. The CDR3 here is CASSSNPGQGSGTTIYF. Written as DNA, the CDR3 is TGCGCCAGCAGCTCAAACCCGGGACAGGGTTCTGGAACCACCATATATTTT.

In its sample, this clonotype was seen a few times. The chain joins TRBV18 to TRBJ1-1; D might be TRBD1 (6 bases). CDR3 length: 15 residues. V was cut by 2 bases and J by 10 bases, with 20 bases left in between. Germline V lookup: CDR1 KGHSH, CDR2 LQKENI. The CDR3 protein is CASSPTGRDTGRAFF. DNA of the CDR3: TGTGCCAGCTCACCAACGGGCCGGGACACGGGTCGAGCTTTCTTT.

This clonotype appeared many times. The chain carries TRBV11-1 and TRBJ2-5, with TRBD2 matching over 11 bases. With 3 bases clipped from V and 2 bases from J, the junction kept 2 bases outside the gene matches. The CDR3 is 15 amino acids. CDR1 is SGHAT, CDR2 FQDESV, per germline (reference sequence). The CDR3 sequence is CASSFGTSGQETQYF. DNA of the CDR3: TGTGCCAGCAGCTTCGGGACTAGCGGACAAGAGACCCAGTACTTC.

This clonotype was observed many times. The chain recombines TRBV6-5 with TRBJ1-2; TRBD1 matches at 9 bases. Germline CDR1 and CDR2: MNHEY and SVGAGI. CDR3 size: 13 residues. Trimming removed 5 bases from V and 8 bases from J; junction bases left unmatched: 6. CDR3 amino acids: CASSRDRVYGYTF. CDR3 nucleotide sequence: TGTGCCAGCAGTAGGGACAGGGTTTACGGCTACACCTTC.

This clonotype was observed many times. The gene calls are TRBV14 and TRBJ1-1, with D perhaps TRBD1 (5 bases). Trimming removed 4 bases from V and 7 bases from J, with 13 bases in between. Germline CDR1 and CDR2: SGHDN and FVKESK. The CDR3 covers 13 residues. The CDR3 region has the DNA TGTGCCAGCAGCCGGACACCGACACGTGAAGCTTTCTTT. Translating gives CASSRTPTREAFF.

The chain employs TRBV30 and TRBJ1-1, with D unresolved. From germline, CDR1 is GTSNPN and CDR2 SVGIG (reference sequence). This CDR3 has 11 amino acids. Trimming left V 3 bases short and J 3 bases short, with 5 bases between. The CDR3 is CAWREDTEAFF. The CDR3 DNA reads TGTGCCTGGAGGGAGGACACTGAAGCTTTCTTT.

The rearrangement links TRBV28 to TRBJ1-1; tentative D call: TRBD1 (5 bases). The CDR3 totals 14 residues. Germline V gene sequence: CDR1 MDHEN, CDR2 SYDVKM. Deletions cut 7 bases from V and 1 base from J, with 13 bases between. CDR3 region: CASTHGGENTEAFF. The CDR3 DNA reads TGTGCCAGCACCCATGGGGGGGAGAACACTGAAGCTTTCTTT.

This clonotype was counted many times. V and J are TRBV29-1 and TRBJ1-1, with 8 bases that match TRBD1. The germline V gene encodes CDR1 SQVTM and CDR2 ANQGSEA. V shed 7 bases and J 7 bases; nucleotides not matched to a gene: 8. This CDR3 spans 12 amino acids. This chain's CDR3 is CSGRQGAGEAFF. The CDR3 region has the DNA TGCAGCGGTCGGCAGGGGGCTGGTGAAGCTTTCTTT. The full variable domain, rest sourced from reference TRBV29-1 and TRBJ1-1, is SAVISQKPSRDICQRGTSLTIQCQVDSQVTMMFWYRQQPGQSLTLIATANQGSEATYESGFVIDKFPISRPNLTFSTLTVSNMSPEDSSIYLCSGRQGAGEAFFGQGTRLTVV.

This clonotype was found many times. The V gene is TRBV20-1, the J gene TRBJ2-7; the match to TRBD2 covers 7 bases. CDR3 length equals 13 residues. The junction had 9 bases not matched to a gene; V was cut back by 3 bases and J by 7 bases. Germline lookup yields CDR1 DFQATT and CDR2 SNEGSKA (reference sequence). The CDR3 region is CSARAAGEGEQYF. The CDR3 region has the DNA TGCAGTGCTAGGGCTGCGGGAGAGGGAGAGCAGTACTTC.

The V and J genes are TRBV14 and TRBJ1-2; D not resolved. Trimming stripped 4 bases from V and 11 bases from J, with 17 bases between. The CDR3 sequence is 13 residues long. Per the germline V gene, CDR1 is SGHDN and CDR2 is FVKESK. The CDR3 reads CASSPDEVGRYTF. Here the CDR3 DNA reads TGTGCCAGCAGCCCAGATGAGGTCGGCCGTTACACCTTC.

The chain recombines TRBV6-2 or TRBV6-3 with TRBJ1-1, with D possibly TRBD1 on 5 matching bases. CDR1 and CDR2 (germline): MNHEY, SVGEGT. The V end was cut by 5 bases, the J end by 3 bases, with 13 bases between. The CDR3 is made up of 14 amino acids. The CDR3 DNA reads as TGTGCCAGCAGTCCGGGGGGGTCGTACACTGAAGCTTTCTTT. It encodes CASSPGGSYTEAFF.

This clonotype was seen repeatedly, ten times or more. This sequence joins TRBV7-9 and TRBJ2-5; no reliable D call. Trimming took 1 base from V and 7 from J, leaving 7 bases between them. This CDR3 region has 12 residues. Germline lookup yields CDR1 SEHNR and CDR2 FQNEAQ (reference sequence). The DNA of the CDR3 is TGTGCCAGCAGCTTAGAGGGCCGGACCCAGTACTTC. It specifies CASSLEGRTQYF.

This clonotype was counted ten times or more. This rearrangement joins TRBV5-1 to TRBJ1-2; 8 nucleotides align to TRBD1. Germline V gene data show CDR1 as SGHRS and CDR2 as YFSETQ. V was clipped by 1 base and J by 7 bases; unmatched bases: 9. The CDR3 sequence is 15 residues long. CDR3 in amino acids: CASSLISGTGLGYTF. For the CDR3, the DNA is TGCGCCAGCAGCTTGATTTCCGGGACAGGCCTTGGCTACACCTTC. The complete variable domain, with remaining parts taken from reference TRBV5-1 and TRBJ1-2, reads KAGVTQTPRYLIKTRGQQVTLSCSPISGHRSVSWYQQTPGQGLQFLFEYFSETQRNKGNFPGRFSGRQFSNSRSEMNVSTLELGDSALYLCASSLISGTGLGYTFGSGTRLTVV.

In this sample, this clonotype turned up many times. J is TRBJ1-5 and V is TRBV6-5; tentative D call: TRBD1 (5 bases). The CDR3 covers 14 residues. Germline V lookup: CDR1 MNHEY, CDR2 SVGAGI. V lost 6 bases and J 2 bases, leaving 11 bases between the germline ends. DNA for the CDR3: TGTGCCAGCAGGCAGGGCGGGGGCAATCAGCCCCAGCATTTT. Protein product: CASRQGGGNQPQHF.